The 9 T cell receptor beta chains below were found in one sample sequenced in a study of OX40 agonist ivuxolimab in advanced cancers. TCRdb's copy holds only in-frame clones and misses some; the assay was immunoSEQ multiplex PCR. This sample has about 32,000 clones, with approximately 80% found just once. This specimen consisted of CD4+ or CD8+ T cells sorted from blood, obtained in a trial of the OX40 agonist ivuxolimab. The receptor source for this set is an adult with an advanced solid tumor such as melanoma, head and neck, liver or kidney cancer.

CDR3 protein: CASSQGRTGVFETQYF. The CDR3 DNA reads as TGTGCCAGCAGCCAAGGTCGGACGGGGGTTTTTGAGACCCAGTACTTC. The V gene is TRBV11-3, the J gene TRBJ2-5, with D possibly being TRBD2 (6 bases). CDR3 length equals 16 residues. Germline V gene lookup returns CDR1 SGHNT and CDR2 YENEEA. V was cut by 5 bases and J by 5 bases, with 21 bases left in between.

The CDR3 here is CASSLRQGVNEQYF. The CDR3 nucleotides read TGTGCCAGCAGCTTACGACAGGGTGTCAACGAGCAGTACTTC. The J gene is TRBJ2-7, the V gene TRBV7-9; TRBD1 agrees at 7 bases. The V gene's germline CDR1 is SEHNR and CDR2 FQNEAQ (reference sequence). The CDR3 covers 14 residues. Germline trimming cut 2 bases from V and 5 bases from J; bases unmatched to any gene: 6.

The V call is TRBV2, the J call TRBJ2-7; D gene uncertain. CDR3 length: 10 residues. Per germline, CDR1 SNHLY and CDR2 FYNNEI. The V end was cut by 6 bases, the J end by 3 bases, with 3 bases between. The CDR3 loop reads CASRIYEQYF. The CDR3 DNA sequence: TGTGCCAGCAGGATCTACGAGCAGTACTTC.

This clone was seen more than once but under ten times. This CDR3 is CASSAGQGARGTQYF. CDR3 nucleotides: TGTGCCAGCAGCGCGGGACAGGGGGCGCGGGGTACGCAGTATTTT. The V gene is TRBV9, the J gene TRBJ2-3, with 12 bases identical to TRBD1. CDR3 length: 15 amino acids. The V and J ends lost 3 bases and 8 bases, in that order; junction bases with no gene match: 7. Germline CDR1 SGDLS, CDR2 YYNGEE. Drawing the rest from reference TRBV9 and TRBJ2-3, the complete variable domain is DSGVTQTPKHLITATGQRVTLRCSPRSGDLSVYWYQQSLDQGLQFLIQYYNGEERAKGNILERFSAQQFPDLHSELNLSSLELGDSALYFCASSAGQGARGTQYFGPGTRLTVL.

This clone appeared a few times. The chain couples TRBV7-2 to TRBJ1-2; D call uncertain. Germline CDR1 SGHTA, CDR2 FQGNSA. The CDR3 has 12 amino acids. The V end lost 5 bases, the J end lost 8 bases, and 12 bases lay between the germline ends. CDR3 coding DNA: TGTGCCAGCAGCCAATACGGGGTGGGCTACACCTTC. Its protein product is CASSQYGVGYTF.

The chain is built from TRBV29-1 and TRBJ2-3; D might be TRBD2 (5 bases). The CDR3 is 13 residues long. Germline loops: CDR1 SQVTM, CDR2 ANQGSEA. V was pared by 4 bases and J by 5 bases, with 13 bases between. The CDR3 is CSVGGGFEDTQYF. The CDR3, as DNA: TGCAGCGTTGGAGGAGGATTCGAAGATACGCAGTATTTT.

The V call is TRBV18, the J call TRBJ1-4, with 7 bases that match TRBD1. Germline CDR1 KGHSH, CDR2 LQKENI. The trim removed 3 bases at V and 5 bases at J, leaving 3 bases unmatched. The CDR3 spans 14 residues. The CDR3 region is CASSPGQRNEKLFF. CDR3 DNA sequence: TGTGCCAGCTCACCGGGACAGCGCAATGAAAAACTGTTTTTT. Full variable domain (rest looked up from reference TRBV18 and TRBJ1-4): NAGVMQNPRHLVRRRGQEARLRCSPMKGHSHVYWYRQLPEEGLKFMVYLQKENIIDESGMPKERFSAEFPKEGPSILRIQQVVRGDSAAYFCASSPGQRNEKLFFGSGTQLSVL.

The chain combines TRBV2 with TRBJ2-2; possibly TRBD1 for D (6 bases). The V end was cut by 3 bases, the J end by 6 bases, with 14 bases between. This CDR3 is built from 15 residues. Germline-derived CDR1 and CDR2 are SNHLY and FYNNEI. CDR3 bases: TGTGCCAGCAGTGATGACAGGACATCCTCCGGGGAGCTGTTTTTT. This codes for CASSDDRTSSGELFF.

V usage is TRBV7-2 and J usage is TRBJ2-1; TRBD2 matches 10 bases. V lost 4 bases to trimming and J lost 9 bases; unmatched junction nucleotides: 3. Germline CDR1 reads SGHTA; CDR2 reads FQGNSA. The CDR3 spans 13 residues. DNA of the CDR3: TGTGCCAGCAGCTCTATAGCGGGAGGTGAGCAGTTCTTC. This codes for CASSSIAGGEQFF.